Each of the 18 T cell receptor beta chains below was sequenced from the same sample in a study of shared clonotypes between healthy human individuals. Profiled with immunoSEQ multiplex PCR; TCRdb holds only in-frame clones, not every one. The sample consists of millions of clones, roughly 95% of them appearing once. Sequenced material: naive CD4+ T cells sorted from blood. The subset: CD45RA+ positively selected. The receptors originated from a man between 18 and 29 years old in good health.

Concerning this clone: A much more abundant neighbour one base away suggests this may be a read error. The same CDR3 arises from other DNA sequences in this sample as well. The V gene is TRBV5-6, the J gene TRBJ1-5; D may be TRBD1 (6 bases). This CDR3 region has 13 residues. Germline loops: CDR1 SGHDT, CDR2 YYEEEE. V gave up 4 bases and J gave up 2 bases, with 7 bases separating them. CDR3 coding DNA: TGTGCCAGCAGCCGGACAGGCAATCAGCCCCAGCATTTT. It codes for CASSRTGNQPQHF.

The chain employs TRBV4-1 and TRBJ2-3; D not resolved. The germline V and J ends were trimmed by 5 bases and 4 bases, with 7 bases remaining between them. The germline gives CDR1 MGHRA, CDR2 YSYEKL. The CDR3 has 12 residues. CDR3 in amino acids: CASSTTADTQYF. CDR3 in DNA: TGCGCCAGCAGCACCACGGCAGATACGCAGTATTTT.

This chain links TRBV10-3 with TRBJ2-1; tentatively, D is TRBD2 (6 bases). Germline-derived CDR1 and CDR2 are ENHRY and SYGVKD. V dropped 7 bases and J dropped 5 bases, with 12 bases sitting between them. This CDR3 is built from 13 residues. This CDR3 reads CAITGDHDNEQFF. CDR3 nucleotide sequence: TGTGCCATCACGGGGGACCACGACAATGAGCAGTTCTTC.

This chain joins TRBV11-2 and TRBJ2-6, with TRBD2 as a possible D gene (5 bases). V was clipped by 3 bases and J by 3 bases, with 9 bases between them. Germline lookup yields CDR1 SGHAT and CDR2 FQNNGV. The CDR3 length is 15 residues. This CDR3 reads CASSFGVGGANVLTF. CDR3 bases: TGTGCCAGCAGCTTCGGGGTTGGTGGGGCCAACGTCCTGACTTTC.

The V gene is TRBV7-2, the J gene TRBJ2-2; 7 nucleotides agree with TRBD2. Trimming at V came to 5 bases and at J to 8 bases, leaving 14 bases not matched to a gene. Germline values: CDR1 SGHTA, CDR2 FQGNSA. This CDR3 spans 16 amino acids. The CDR3, as DNA: TGTGCCAGCAGCGTCCCTAGCGGTCCAATGTCAGGGGAGCTGTTTTTT. Its protein product is CASSVPSGPMSGELFF.

V is TRBV27 and J is TRBJ1-6, with 8 bases fitting TRBD1. The CDR3 is made up of 15 amino acids. V lost 3 bases to trimming and J lost 7 bases; unmatched junction nucleotides: 5. Germline values: CDR1 MNHEY, CDR2 SMNVEV (reference sequence). The CDR3, as DNA: TGTGCCAGCAGTTTCGGCAGGGGGCTAAATTCACCCCTCCACTTT. The encoded protein is CASSFGRGLNSPLHF.

This clone came up once. J is TRBJ2-7 and V is TRBV6-1, with D perhaps assigned TRBD1 or TRBD2 (5 bases each). CDR3 length: 12 amino acids. Germline loops: CDR1 MNHNS, CDR2 SASEGT. Trimming left V 9 bases short and J 2 bases short, with 11 bases between. The CDR3 is CASRDGAYEQYF. The CDR3 nucleotides are TGTGCCAGTAGGGACGGTGCCTACGAGCAGTACTTC.

The gene calls are TRBV30 and TRBJ1-2; a possible D gene is TRBD1 (5 bases). The CDR3 is made up of 12 amino acids. CDR1 and CDR2 from the germline V gene are GTSNPN and SVGIG (reference sequence). Trimming left V 5 bases short and J 7 bases short, with 14 bases between. CDR3 nucleotides: TGTGCCTGGGGGACGGGGGGAAGTGGCTACACCTTC. As protein: CAWGTGGSGYTF.

V and J are TRBV6-1 and TRBJ2-2, with TRBD2 identical over 11 bases. Germline V CDR1 and CDR2: MNHNS, SASEGT. V shed 4 bases and J 1 base; nucleotides not matched to a gene: 5. This CDR3 is built from 17 residues. This CDR3 is CASSVTSGVENTGELFF. For the CDR3, the DNA is TGTGCCAGCAGTGTGACTAGCGGGGTTGAGAACACCGGGGAGCTGTTTTTT.

The chain is built from TRBV28 and TRBJ1-2, with TRBD1 as a possible D gene (5 bases). The CDR3 has 16 amino acids. V gave up 7 bases and J gave up 4 bases, with 22 bases separating them. In germline, CDR1 is MDHEN, CDR2 SYDVKM. This CDR3 is CASTGGKRGPVYGYTF. The CDR3 region has the DNA TGTGCCAGCACCGGGGGGAAAAGGGGCCCCGTCTATGGCTACACCTTC.

With respect to this clone: Other DNA sequences from this sample encode an identical CDR3 as well. J is TRBJ1-1 and V is TRBV6-1; perhaps TRBD1 as D (6 bases). V was cut by 6 bases and J by 1 base, with 9 bases left in between. This CDR3 contains 13 residues. Looked up from germline, CDR1 is MNHNS and CDR2 is SASEGT. CDR3: CASRATGNTEAFF. CDR3 nucleotide sequence: TGTGCCAGCAGGGCGACAGGGAACACTGAAGCTTTCTTT.

The genes are TRBV9 and TRBJ1-2, with TRBD1 as a possible D gene (5 bases). This CDR3 comprises 14 residues. Germline V gene lookup returns CDR1 SGDLS and CDR2 YYNGEE. The ends were cut back, 3 bases at V and 5 bases at J, with 14 bases in the middle. The CDR3 spells CASSAGGRIYGYTF. In DNA, the CDR3 is TGTGCCAGCAGCGCCGGGGGACGGATTTATGGCTACACCTTC.

The chain recombines TRBV5-6 with TRBJ1-6; D uncertain. V was pared by 0 bases and J by 10 bases, with 11 bases between. The CDR3 contains 14 residues. The germline V gene encodes CDR1 SGHDT and CDR2 YYEEEE. CDR3 DNA: TGTGCCAGCAGCTTGGTAGAAAAAACGTCACCCCTCCACTTT. This encodes CASSLVEKTSPLHF.

This chain uses TRBV7-8 with TRBJ1-5; D gene uncertain. CDR3 length equals 14 residues. Germline values: CDR1 SGHVS, CDR2 FQNEAQ. Trimming took 0 bases from V and 2 from J, leaving 5 bases between them. CDR3 protein: CASSLAERNQPQHF. The CDR3 bases are TGTGCCAGCAGCTTAGCGGAACGCAATCAGCCCCAGCATTTT.

The rearrangement joins TRBV6-1 to TRBJ2-5; tentative D call: TRBD2 (6 bases). V lost 6 bases, J lost 2 bases, and 16 bases lay in between. This CDR3 has 15 amino acids. Germline CDR1 MNHNS, CDR2 SASEGT. The CDR3 protein is CASSQQGTLQETQYF. CDR3 coding DNA: TGTGCCAGCAGCCAGCAAGGGACTCTACAAGAGACCCAGTACTTC.

The chain has TRBV27 and TRBJ2-3; D assignment may be TRBD1 or TRBD2 (5 bases each). Trimming removed 3 bases at V and 6 bases at J, with 10 bases between. This CDR3 has 13 amino acids. Germline V CDR1 and CDR2: MNHEY, SMNVEV (reference sequence). The CDR3 reads CASSFLAGDTQYF. CDR3 sequence (DNA): TGTGCCAGCAGTTTTCTAGCAGGGGATACGCAGTATTTT.

With respect to this clone: Other DNA variants within this sample encode the same CDR3. The rearrangement links TRBV5-4 to TRBJ2-7, with 9 bases matching TRBD2. V was clipped by 3 bases and J by 1 base; unmatched bases: 2. CDR1 and CDR2 from the germline V gene are SGHNT and YYREEE (reference sequence). The CDR3 extends over 14 amino acids. CDR3 sequence reads: CASSSTSGSYEQYF. For the CDR3, the DNA is TGTGCCAGCAGCTCAACTAGCGGGTCCTACGAGCAGTACTTC.

This rearrangement joins TRBV19 to TRBJ1-5, with 9 nucleotides matching TRBD1. The CDR3 consists of 18 residues. Germline V lookup: CDR1 LNHDA, CDR2 SQIVND (reference sequence). With 5 bases clipped from V and 0 bases from J, the junction kept 11 bases outside the gene matches. CDR3 residues: CASSAQTGGSYSNQPQHF. CDR3 nucleotide sequence: TGTGCCAGTAGTGCCCAGACAGGGGGTAGCTATAGCAATCAGCCCCAGCATTTT.